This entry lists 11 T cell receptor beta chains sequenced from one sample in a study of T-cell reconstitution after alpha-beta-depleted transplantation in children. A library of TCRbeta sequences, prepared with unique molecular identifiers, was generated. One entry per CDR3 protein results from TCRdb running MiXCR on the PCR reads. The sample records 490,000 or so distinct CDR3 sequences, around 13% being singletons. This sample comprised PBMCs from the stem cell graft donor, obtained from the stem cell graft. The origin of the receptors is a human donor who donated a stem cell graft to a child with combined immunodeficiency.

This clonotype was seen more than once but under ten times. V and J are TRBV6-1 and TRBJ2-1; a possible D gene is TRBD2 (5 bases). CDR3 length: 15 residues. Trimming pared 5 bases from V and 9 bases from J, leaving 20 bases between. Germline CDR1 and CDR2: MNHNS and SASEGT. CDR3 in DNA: TGTGCCAGCAGTAACCGCGAGGGCTTTCTTGGTGAGCAGTTCTTC. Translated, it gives CASSNREGFLGEQFF.

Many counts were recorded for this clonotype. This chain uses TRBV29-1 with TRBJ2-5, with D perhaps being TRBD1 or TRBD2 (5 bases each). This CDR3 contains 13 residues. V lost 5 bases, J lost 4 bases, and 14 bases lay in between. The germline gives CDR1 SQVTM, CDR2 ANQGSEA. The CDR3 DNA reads TGCAGCGTTCTAGATCTGGGACGAGAGACCCAGTACTTC. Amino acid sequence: CSVLDLGRETQYF.

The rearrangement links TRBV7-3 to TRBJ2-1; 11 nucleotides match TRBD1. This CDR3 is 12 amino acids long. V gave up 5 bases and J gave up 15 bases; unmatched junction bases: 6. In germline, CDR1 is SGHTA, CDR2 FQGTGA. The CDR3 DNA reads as TGTGCCAGCAGCCTAGGACAGGGGGCTATGTTCTTC. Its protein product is CASSLGQGAMFF.

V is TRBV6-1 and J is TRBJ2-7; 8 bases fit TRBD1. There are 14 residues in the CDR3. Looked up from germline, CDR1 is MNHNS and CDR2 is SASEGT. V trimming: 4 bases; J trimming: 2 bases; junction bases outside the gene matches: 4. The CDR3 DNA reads TGTGCCAGCAGTGGGACAGGGATCACCTACGAGCAGTACTTC. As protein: CASSGTGITYEQYF.

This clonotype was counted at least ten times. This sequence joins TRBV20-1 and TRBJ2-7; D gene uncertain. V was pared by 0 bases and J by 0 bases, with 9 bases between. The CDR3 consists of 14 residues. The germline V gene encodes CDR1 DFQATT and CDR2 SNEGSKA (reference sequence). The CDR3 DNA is TGCAGTGCTAGAGATCGGCGGAGCTCCTACGAGCAGTACTTC. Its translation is CSARDRRSSYEQYF.

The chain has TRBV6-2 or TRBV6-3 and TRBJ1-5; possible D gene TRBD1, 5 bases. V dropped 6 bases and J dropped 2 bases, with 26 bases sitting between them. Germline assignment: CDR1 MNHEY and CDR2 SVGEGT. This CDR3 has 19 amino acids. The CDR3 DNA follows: TGTGCCAGCAGAAGCATTTGGGGCCCAGCCGGGCATGGCAATCAGCCCCAGCATTTT. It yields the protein CASRSIWGPAGHGNQPQHF.

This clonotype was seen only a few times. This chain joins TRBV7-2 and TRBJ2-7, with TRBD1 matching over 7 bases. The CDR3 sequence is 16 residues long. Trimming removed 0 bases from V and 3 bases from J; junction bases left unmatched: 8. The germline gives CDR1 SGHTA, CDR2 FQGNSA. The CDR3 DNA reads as TGTGCCAGCAGCTTAGCGGGGGACAGCCCGGGCTACGAGCAGTACTTC. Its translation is CASSLAGDSPGYEQYF.

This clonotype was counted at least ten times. The CDR3 is CASSVEDRGPDEQFF. The CDR3, as DNA: TGTGCCAGCAGTGTTGAGGACAGGGGACCCGATGAGCAGTTCTTC. The genes are TRBV6-4 and TRBJ2-1; 9 nucleotides line up with TRBD1. The ends lost 4 bases at V and 8 bases at J; junction bases unmatched: 9. Germline V gene data show CDR1 as MRHNA and CDR2 as SNTAGT. The CDR3 spans 15 residues.

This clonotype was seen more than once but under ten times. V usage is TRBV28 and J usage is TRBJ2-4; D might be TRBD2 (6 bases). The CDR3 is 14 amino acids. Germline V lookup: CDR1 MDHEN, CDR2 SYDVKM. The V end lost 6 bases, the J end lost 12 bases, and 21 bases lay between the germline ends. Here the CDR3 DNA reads TGTGCCAGCAGCCTTAGCGTCGGGGGTATAAGTCAGTACTTC. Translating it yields CASSLSVGGISQYF.

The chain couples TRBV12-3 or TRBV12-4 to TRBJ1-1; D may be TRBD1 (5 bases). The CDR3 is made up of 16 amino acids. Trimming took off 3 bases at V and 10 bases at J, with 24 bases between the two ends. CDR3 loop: CASSFPRVGVYTGAFF. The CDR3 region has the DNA TGTGCCAGCAGTTTCCCGCGAGTTGGGGTTTATACAGGAGCTTTCTTT.

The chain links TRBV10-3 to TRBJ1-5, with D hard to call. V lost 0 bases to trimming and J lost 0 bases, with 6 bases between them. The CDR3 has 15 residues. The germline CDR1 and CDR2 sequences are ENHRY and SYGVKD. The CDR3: CAISESLPSNQPQHF. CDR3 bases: TGTGCCATCAGTGAGTCCCTCCCTAGCAATCAGCCCCAGCATTTT.